This T cell receptor beta chain was obtained from a study of T-cell memory formation after mild COVID-19. Study as a whole: TCR clustering was largely donor specific. Study-level results: Researchers found some responding clones in pre-infection memory, a sign that cross-reactive memory joined. Contracting clones from day 15 to 85 showed balanced CD4/CD8; later expanders favored CD4+. Researchers could not confirm that second-wave clones peaking on day 37 targeted SARS-CoV-2.

TCRdb fed the 5' RACE reads into MiXCR, producing one record per CDR3 protein. The sample has some 600,000 distinct CDR3 sequences, 17% seen once. This CDR3 is built from 13 residues. Germline lookup yields CDR1 SGHRS and CDR2 YFSETQ. Between the trimmed V and J ends, which lost 0 bases and 7 bases, there was a span of 8 bases. Details on this clonotype: Its cognate antigen is unknown.

This clonotype was sampled from an adult woman who had mild COVID-19 (a few samples of this study predate the infection). Cell type and time point are not known. Material for sequencing was PBMCs or a T cell subset sorted from them (not recorded which). The chain uses TRBV5-1 and TRBJ1-5; D not certain. CDR3 protein: CASSLEGFQPQHF. The CDR3 DNA reads as TGCGCCAGCAGCTTGGAAGGTTTCCAGCCCCAGCATTTT.